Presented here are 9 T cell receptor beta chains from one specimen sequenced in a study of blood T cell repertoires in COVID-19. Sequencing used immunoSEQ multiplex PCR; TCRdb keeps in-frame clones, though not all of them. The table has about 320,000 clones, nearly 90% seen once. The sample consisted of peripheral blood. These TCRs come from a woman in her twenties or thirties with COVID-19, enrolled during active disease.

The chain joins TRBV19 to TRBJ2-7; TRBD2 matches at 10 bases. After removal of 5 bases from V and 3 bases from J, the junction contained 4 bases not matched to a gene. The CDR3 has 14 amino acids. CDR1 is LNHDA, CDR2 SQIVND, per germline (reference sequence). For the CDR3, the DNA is TGTGCCAGTAGTTATACTAGCGGGGTCTACGAGCAGTACTTC. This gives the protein CASSYTSGVYEQYF.

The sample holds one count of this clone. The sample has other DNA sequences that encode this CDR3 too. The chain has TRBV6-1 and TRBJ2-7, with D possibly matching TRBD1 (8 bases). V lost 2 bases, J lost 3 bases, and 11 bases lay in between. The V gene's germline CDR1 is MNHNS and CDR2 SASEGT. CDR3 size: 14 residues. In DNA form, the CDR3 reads TGTGCCAGCAGTGAAACAGGGGGGGGCTACGAGCAGTACTTC. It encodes CASSETGGGYEQYF.

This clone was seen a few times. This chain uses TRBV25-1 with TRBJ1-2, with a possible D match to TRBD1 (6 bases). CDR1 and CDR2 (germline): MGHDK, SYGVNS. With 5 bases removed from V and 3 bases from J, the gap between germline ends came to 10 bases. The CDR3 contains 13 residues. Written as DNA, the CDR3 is TGTGCCAGCAGTAGGGGGAGGGACTATGGCTACACCTTC. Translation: CASSRGRDYGYTF.

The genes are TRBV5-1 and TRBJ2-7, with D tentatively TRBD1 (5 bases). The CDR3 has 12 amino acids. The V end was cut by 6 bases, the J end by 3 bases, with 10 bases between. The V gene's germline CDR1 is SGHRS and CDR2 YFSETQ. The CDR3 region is CASTSDIYEQYF. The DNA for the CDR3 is TGCGCCAGCACCTCGGACATCTACGAGCAGTACTTC.

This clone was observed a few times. CDR3 DNA sequence: TGTGCCAGCTCCAACCGGGACAGGGGGGTTTTCGGCAATCAGCCCCAGCATTTT. Translating it yields CASSNRDRGVFGNQPQHF. The rearrangement joins TRBV18 to TRBJ1-5, with TRBD1 matching over 11 bases. After removal of 6 bases from V and 2 bases from J, the junction contained 12 bases not matched to a gene. Germline CDR1 reads KGHSH; CDR2 reads LQKENI. This CDR3 is built from 18 residues.

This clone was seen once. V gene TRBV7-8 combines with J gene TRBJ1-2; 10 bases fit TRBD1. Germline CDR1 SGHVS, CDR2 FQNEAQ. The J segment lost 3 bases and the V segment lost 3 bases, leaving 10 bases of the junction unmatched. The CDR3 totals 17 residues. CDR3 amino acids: CASSFSRDRGDYYGYTF. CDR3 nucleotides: TGTGCCAGCAGCTTCAGCAGGGACAGGGGCGATTACTATGGCTACACCTTC.

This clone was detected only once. Here the CDR3 reads CASSHLPGQGAFGANVLTF. The CDR3 nucleotides read TGCGCCAGCAGCCACCTGCCGGGACAGGGGGCTTTTGGGGCCAACGTCCTGACTTTC. This chain links TRBV4-1 with TRBJ2-6, with TRBD1 matching over 12 bases. Germline V gene sequence: CDR1 MGHRA, CDR2 YSYEKL. V trimming: 3 bases; J trimming: 3 bases; junction bases outside the gene matches: 9. This CDR3 comprises 19 residues.

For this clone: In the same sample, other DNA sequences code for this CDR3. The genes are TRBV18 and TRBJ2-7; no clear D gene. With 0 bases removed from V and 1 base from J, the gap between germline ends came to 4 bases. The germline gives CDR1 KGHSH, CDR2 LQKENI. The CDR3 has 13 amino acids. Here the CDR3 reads CASSPPSSYEQYF. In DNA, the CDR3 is TGTGCCAGCTCACCACCGTCGTCCTACGAGCAGTACTTC.

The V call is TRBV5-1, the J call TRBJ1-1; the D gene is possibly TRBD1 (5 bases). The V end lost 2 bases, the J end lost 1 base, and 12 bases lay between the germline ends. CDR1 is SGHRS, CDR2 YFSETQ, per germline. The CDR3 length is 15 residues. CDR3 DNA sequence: TGCGCCAGCAGCTTTTTGGTCGGGGGGAACACTGAAGCTTTCTTT. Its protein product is CASSFLVGGNTEAFF.